This TCR beta chain was profiled in a study of CD8+ T cells in alopecia areata. Study summary: Treated patients were given oral tofacitinib, which was dosed at 5 to 10 mg twice daily.

About this clone itself: Its antigen is as yet unknown.

After isolation, RNA underwent reverse transcription to generate cDNA as the sequencing template. Sequencing used immunoSEQ multiplex PCR; TCRdb keeps in-frame clones, though not all of them. The data hold more than 95,000 clones, with about two fifths observed a single time. The study's findings and limits: Possibly because of HLA-related factors, TCR sharing was less clear across patients than in mice.

Separation by sorting yielded CD4+ and CD8+ T cells from PBMCs. V lost 6 bases, J lost 8 bases, and 9 bases stayed unmatched. CDR1 is MNHEY and CDR2 is SMNVEV in the germline V gene (reference sequence). The CDR3 runs to 13 residues. This chain joins TRBV27 and TRBJ2-7; 8 bases agree with TRBD2. The receptor comes from a human donor with alopecia areata. The specimen sequenced was CD4+ T cells sorted from blood. CDR3 protein: CASRDSGSPKQYF. The CDR3 bases are TGTGCCAGCAGGGACAGCGGGAGCCCCAAGCAGTACTTC.